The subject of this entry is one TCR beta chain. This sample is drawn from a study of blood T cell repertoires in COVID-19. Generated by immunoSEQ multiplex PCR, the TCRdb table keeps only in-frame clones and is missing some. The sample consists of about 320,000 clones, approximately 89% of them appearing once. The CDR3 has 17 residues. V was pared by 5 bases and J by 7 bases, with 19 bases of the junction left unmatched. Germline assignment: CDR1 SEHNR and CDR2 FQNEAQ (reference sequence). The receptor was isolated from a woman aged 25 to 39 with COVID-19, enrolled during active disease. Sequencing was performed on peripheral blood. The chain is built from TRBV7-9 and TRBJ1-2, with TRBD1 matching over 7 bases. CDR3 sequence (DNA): TGTGCCAGCAGCCCCACCTTAAGGACAGGCTTGAGAGGTGGCTACACCTTC. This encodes CASSPTLRTGLRGGYTF.